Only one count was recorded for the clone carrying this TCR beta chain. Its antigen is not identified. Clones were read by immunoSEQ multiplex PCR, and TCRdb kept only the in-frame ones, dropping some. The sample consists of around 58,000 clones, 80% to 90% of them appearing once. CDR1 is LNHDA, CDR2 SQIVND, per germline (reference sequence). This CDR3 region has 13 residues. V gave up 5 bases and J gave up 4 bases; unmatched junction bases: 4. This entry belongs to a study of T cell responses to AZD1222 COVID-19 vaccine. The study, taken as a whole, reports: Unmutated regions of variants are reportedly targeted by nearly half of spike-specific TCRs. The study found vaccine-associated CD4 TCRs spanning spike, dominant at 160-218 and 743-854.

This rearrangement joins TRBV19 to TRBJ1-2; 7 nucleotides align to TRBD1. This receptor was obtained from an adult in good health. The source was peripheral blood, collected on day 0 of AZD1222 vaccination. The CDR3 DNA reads TGTGCCAGTAGTGCTGGACAGGTCTATGGCTACACCTTC. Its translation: CASSAGQVYGYTF.